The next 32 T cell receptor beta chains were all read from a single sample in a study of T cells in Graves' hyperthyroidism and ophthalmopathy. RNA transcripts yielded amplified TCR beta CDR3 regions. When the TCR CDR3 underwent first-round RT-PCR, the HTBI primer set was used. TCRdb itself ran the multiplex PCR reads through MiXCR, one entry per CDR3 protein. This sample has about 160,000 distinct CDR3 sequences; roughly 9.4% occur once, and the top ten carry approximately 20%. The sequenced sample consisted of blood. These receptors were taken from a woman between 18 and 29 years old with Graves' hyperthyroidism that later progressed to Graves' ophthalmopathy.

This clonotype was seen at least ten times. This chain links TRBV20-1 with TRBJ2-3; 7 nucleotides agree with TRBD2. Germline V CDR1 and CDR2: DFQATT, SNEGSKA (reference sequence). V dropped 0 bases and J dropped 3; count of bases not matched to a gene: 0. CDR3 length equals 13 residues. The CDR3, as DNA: TGCAGTGCTAGAGAGGGAGGGACAGATACGCAGTATTTT. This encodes CSAREGGTDTQYF.

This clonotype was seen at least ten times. The CDR3 nucleotides are TGTGCCAGCAGCTTAGAGAGGGGAAACACCATATATTTT. This gives the protein CASSLERGNTIYF. This rearrangement joins TRBV7-2 to TRBJ1-3, with D uncertain. From germline, CDR1 is SGHTA and CDR2 FQGNSA. This CDR3 contains 13 residues. Trimming cost V 1 base and J 4 bases, with 5 bases left between them. The full variable domain, its missing parts supplied by reference TRBV7-2 and TRBJ1-3, is GAGVSQSPSNKVTEKGKDVELRCDPISGHTALYWYRQSLGQGLEFLIYFQGNSAPDKSGLPSDRFSAERTGGSVSTLTIQRTQQEDSAVYLCASSLERGNTIYFGEGSWLTVV.

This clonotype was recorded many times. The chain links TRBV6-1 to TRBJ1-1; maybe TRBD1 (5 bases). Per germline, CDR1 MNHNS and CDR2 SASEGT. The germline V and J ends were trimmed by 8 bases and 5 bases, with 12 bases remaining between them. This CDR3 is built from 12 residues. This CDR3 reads CASEGSGTEAFF. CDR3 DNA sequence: TGTGCCAGCGAGGGGTCGGGGACTGAAGCTTTCTTT.

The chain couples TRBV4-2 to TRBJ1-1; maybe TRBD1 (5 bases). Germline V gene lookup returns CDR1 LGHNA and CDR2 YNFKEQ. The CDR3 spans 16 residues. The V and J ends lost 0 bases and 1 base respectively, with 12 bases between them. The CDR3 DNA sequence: TGTGCCAGCAGCCAAGATGCGGCAGGGTGGAACACTGAAGCTTTCTTT. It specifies CASSQDAAGWNTEAFF.

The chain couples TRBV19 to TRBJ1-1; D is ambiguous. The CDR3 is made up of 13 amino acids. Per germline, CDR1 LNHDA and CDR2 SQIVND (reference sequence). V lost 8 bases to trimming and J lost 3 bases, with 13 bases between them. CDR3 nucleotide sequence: TGTGCCAGTTTTAAGGAAAGGGACACTGAAGCTTTCTTT. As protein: CASFKERDTEAFF.

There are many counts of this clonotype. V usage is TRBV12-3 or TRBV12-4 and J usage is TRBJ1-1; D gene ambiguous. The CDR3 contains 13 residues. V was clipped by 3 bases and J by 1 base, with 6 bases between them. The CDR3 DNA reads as TGTGCCAGCAGTTTTAGGGAGAACACTGAAGCTTTCTTT. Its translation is CASSFRENTEAFF.

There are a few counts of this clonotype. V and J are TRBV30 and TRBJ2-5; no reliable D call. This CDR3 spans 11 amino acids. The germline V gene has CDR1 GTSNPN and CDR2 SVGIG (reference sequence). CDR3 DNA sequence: TGTGTGGCCCAGGTCGTGGAGACCCAGTACTTC. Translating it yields CVAQVVETQYF.

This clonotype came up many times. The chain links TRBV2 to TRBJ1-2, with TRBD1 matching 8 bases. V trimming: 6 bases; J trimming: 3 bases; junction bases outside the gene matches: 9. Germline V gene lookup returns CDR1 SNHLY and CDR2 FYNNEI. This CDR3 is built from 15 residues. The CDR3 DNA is TGTGCCAGCAGGGACCGGGACAGGCCCTACTATGGCTACACCTTC. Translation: CASRDRDRPYYGYTF.

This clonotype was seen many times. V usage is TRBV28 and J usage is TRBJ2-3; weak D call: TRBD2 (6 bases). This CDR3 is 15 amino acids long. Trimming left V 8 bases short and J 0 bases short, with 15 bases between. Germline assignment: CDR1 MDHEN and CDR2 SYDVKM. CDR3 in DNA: TGTGCCAGCGACCGTCGGGGGACTAGCACAGATACGCAGTATTTT. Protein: CASDRRGTSTDTQYF.

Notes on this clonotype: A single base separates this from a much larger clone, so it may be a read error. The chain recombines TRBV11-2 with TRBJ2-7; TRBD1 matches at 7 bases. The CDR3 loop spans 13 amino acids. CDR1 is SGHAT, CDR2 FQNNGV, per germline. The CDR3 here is CASSSDRFYEQHF. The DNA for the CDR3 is TGTGCCAGCAGCTCGGACAGGTTCTACGAGCAGCACTTC.

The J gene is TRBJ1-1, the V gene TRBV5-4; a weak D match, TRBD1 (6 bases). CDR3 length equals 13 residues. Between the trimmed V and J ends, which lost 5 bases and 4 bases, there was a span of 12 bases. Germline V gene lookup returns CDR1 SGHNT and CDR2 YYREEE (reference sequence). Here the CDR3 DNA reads TGTGCCAGCAGTCGTACAGGGTTCACTGAAGCTTTCTTT. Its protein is CASSRTGFTEAFF.

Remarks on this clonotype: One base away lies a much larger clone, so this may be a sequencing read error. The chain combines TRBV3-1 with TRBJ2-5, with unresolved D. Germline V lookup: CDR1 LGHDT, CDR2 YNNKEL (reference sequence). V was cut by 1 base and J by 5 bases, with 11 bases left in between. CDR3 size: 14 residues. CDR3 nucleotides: TGTGCCAGCAGCCAAGCGGCGTTTGGCGAGACCCAGTACTTC. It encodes CASSQAAFGETQYF.

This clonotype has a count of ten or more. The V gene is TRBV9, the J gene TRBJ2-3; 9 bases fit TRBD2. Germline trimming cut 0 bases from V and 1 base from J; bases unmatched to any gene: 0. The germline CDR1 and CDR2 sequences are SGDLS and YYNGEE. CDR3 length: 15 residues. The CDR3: CASSVVAGGTDTQYF. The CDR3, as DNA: TGTGCCAGCAGCGTAGTAGCGGGAGGCACAGATACGCAGTATTTT.

CDR3: CASSDWRLGGGNTIYF. For the CDR3, the DNA is TGTGCCAGCAGTGACTGGAGGTTGGGTGGTGGAAACACCATATATTTT. V is TRBV6-4 and J is TRBJ1-3; D remains unclear. Germline CDR1 reads MRHNA; CDR2 reads SNTAGT. The CDR3 sequence is 16 residues long. V shed 1 base and J shed 3 bases, with 13 bases lying between them.

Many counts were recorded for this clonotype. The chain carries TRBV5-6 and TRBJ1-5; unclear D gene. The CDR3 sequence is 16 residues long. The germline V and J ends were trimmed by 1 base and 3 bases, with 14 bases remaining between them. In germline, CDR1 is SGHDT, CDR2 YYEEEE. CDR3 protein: CASSLYQGRDNQPQHF. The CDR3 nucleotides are TGTGCCAGCAGCTTGTACCAAGGAAGGGACAATCAGCCCCAGCATTTT.

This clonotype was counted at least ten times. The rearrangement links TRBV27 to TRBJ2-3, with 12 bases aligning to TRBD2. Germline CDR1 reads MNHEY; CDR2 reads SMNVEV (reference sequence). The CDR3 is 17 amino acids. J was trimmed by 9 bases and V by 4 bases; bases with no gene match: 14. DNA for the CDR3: TGTGCCAGCAGTTCACCGTACACTAGCGGGGGGCCAGGGACGCAGTATTTT. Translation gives CASSSPYTSGGPGTQYF.

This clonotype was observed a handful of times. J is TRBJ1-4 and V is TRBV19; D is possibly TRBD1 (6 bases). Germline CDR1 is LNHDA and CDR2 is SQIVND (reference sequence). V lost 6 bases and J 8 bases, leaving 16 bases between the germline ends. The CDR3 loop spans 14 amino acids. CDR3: CASSPGQRREKLFF. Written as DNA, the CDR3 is TGTGCCAGTAGCCCCGGACAGAGGCGAGAAAAACTGTTTTTT.

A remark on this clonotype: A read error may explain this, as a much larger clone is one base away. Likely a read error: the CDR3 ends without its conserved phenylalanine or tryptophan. The CDR3 sequence: CAWSRGVQETQYI. Here the CDR3 DNA reads TGTGCCTGGAGCAGGGGTGTCCAAGAGACCCAGTACATC. The gene calls are TRBV30 and TRBJ2-5; tentatively, D is TRBD1 (6 bases). V lost 3 bases, J lost 1 base, and 9 bases lay in between. Germline lookup yields CDR1 GTSNPN and CDR2 SVGIG (reference sequence). The CDR3 runs 13 residues.

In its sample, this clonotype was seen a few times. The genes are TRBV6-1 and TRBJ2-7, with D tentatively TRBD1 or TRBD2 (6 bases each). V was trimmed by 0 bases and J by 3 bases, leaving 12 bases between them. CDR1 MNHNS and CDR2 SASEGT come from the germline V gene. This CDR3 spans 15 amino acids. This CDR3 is CASSEAEGGFYEQYF. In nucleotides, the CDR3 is TGTGCCAGCAGTGAAGCTGAAGGGGGGTTCTACGAGCAGTACTTC.

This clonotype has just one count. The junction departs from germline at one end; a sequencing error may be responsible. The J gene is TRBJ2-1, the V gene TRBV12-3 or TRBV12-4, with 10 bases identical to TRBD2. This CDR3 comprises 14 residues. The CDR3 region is CASRLAGGATEQFF. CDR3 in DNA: TGTGCCAGCAGATTAGCGGGAGGAGCAACTGAGCAGTTCTTC.

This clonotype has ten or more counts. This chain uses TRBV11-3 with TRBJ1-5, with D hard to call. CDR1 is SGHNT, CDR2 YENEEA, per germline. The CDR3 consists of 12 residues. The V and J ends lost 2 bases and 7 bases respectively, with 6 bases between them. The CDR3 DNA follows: TGTGCCAGCAGCTTACTAAAGCAGCCCCAGCATTTT. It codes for CASSLLKQPQHF.

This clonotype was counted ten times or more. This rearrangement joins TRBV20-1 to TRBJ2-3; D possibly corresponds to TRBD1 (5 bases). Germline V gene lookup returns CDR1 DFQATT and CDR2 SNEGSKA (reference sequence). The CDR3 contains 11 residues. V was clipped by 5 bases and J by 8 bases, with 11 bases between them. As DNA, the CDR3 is TGCAGTGCTTACGACAGAGGTACGCAGTATTTT. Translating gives CSAYDRGTQYF.

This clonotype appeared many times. CDR3 loop: CASSLGGQGNEQFF. CDR3 nucleotides: TGTGCCAGCAGTTTAGGTGGACAGGGCAATGAGCAGTTCTTC. The chain couples TRBV12-3 or TRBV12-4 to TRBJ2-1; 8 bases align to TRBD1. The junction had 2 bases not matched to a gene; V was cut back by 1 base and J by 6 bases. This CDR3 has 14 amino acids.

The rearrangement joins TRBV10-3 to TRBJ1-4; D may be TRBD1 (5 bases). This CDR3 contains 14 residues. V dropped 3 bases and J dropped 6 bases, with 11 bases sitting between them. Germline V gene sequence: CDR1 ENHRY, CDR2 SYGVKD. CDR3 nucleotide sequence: TGTGCCATCAGTGATTCGGGGGGGGATGAAAAACTGTTTTTT. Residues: CAISDSGGDEKLFF.

The DNA for the CDR3 is TGTGCCAGTAGACTCAGCGAGGGAGCCAAAAACATTCAGTACTTC. Translating gives CASRLSEGAKNIQYF. V is TRBV19 and J is TRBJ2-4; D is possibly TRBD2 (5 bases). The V and J ends lost 6 bases and 0 bases respectively, with 12 bases between them. Per the germline V gene, CDR1 is LNHDA and CDR2 is SQIVND (reference sequence). The CDR3 has 15 amino acids. The full variable domain, rest sourced from reference TRBV19 and TRBJ2-4, is DGGITQSPKYLFRKEGQNVTLSCEQNLNHDAMYWYRQDPGQGLRLIYYSQIVNDFQKGDIAEGYSVSREKKESFPLTVTSAQKNPTAFYLCASRLSEGAKNIQYFGAGTRLSVL.

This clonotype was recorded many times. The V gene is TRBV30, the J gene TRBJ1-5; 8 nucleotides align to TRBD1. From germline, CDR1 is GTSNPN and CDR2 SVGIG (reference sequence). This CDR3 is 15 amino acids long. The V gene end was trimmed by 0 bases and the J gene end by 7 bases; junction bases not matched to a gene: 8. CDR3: CAWSVEDRAGQPQHF. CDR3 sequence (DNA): TGTGCCTGGAGTGTAGAGGACAGGGCAGGGCAGCCCCAGCATTTT.

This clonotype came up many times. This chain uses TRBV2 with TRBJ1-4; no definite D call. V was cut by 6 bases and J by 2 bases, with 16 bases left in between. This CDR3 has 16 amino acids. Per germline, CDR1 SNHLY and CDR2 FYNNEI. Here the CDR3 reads CASRDAGSRTNEKLFF. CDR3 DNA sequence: TGTGCCAGCAGGGATGCCGGGTCTCGGACTAATGAAAAACTGTTTTTT.

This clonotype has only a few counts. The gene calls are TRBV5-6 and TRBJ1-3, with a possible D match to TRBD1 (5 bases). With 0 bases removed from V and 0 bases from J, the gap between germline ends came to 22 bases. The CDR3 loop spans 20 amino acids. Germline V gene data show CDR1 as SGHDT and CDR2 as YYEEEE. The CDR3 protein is CASSLGFTLRQPTSGNTIYF. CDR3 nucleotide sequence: TGTGCCAGCAGCTTGGGATTCACCCTTAGACAGCCCACCTCTGGAAACACCATATATTTT.

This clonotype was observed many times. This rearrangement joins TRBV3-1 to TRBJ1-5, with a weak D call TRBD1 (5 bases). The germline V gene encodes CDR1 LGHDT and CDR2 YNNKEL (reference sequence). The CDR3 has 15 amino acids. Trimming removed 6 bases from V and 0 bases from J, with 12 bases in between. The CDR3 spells CASSPGGASNQPQHF. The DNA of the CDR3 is TGTGCCAGCAGTCCGGGTGGGGCTAGCAATCAGCCCCAGCATTTT.

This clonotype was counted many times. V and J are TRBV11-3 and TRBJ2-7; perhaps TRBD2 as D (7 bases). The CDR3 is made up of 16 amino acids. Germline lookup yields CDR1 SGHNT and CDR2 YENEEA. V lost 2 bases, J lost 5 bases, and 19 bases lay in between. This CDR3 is CASSLRGSRGLHEQYF. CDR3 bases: TGTGCCAGCAGCTTAAGAGGATCGCGGGGGCTACACGAGCAGTACTTC.

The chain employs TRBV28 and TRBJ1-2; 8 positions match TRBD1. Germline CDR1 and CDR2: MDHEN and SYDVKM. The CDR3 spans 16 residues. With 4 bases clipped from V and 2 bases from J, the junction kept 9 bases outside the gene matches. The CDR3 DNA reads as TGTGCCAGCAGTTCCTCCGTCGGGACAGGCAACTATGGCTACACCTTC. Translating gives CASSSSVGTGNYGYTF.

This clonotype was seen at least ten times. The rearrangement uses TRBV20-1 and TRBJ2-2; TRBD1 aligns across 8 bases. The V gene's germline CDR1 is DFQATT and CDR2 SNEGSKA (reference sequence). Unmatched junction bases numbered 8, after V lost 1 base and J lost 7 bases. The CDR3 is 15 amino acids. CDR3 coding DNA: TGCAGTGCTAGAGCCCAGACAGGGGTTGACGGGGAGCTGTTTTTT. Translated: CSARAQTGVDGELFF.